Here is one TCR beta chain with its context. The target antigen is unknown. This sample was included in a study of cytomegalovirus exposure and HLA in healthy donors. Study-wide points: According to an earlier analysis, most TCR beta V segments yielded productive rearrangements about 87% or about 30% of the time.

PCR employed 60 Vbeta and 13 Jbeta primers. Sequencing used immunoSEQ multiplex PCR; TCRdb keeps in-frame clones, though not all of them. The sample shows roughly 130,000 clones, 74% of them seen only once. Though nominally healthy at sampling, donors likely had unrecorded immune exposures. Source material: PBMCs. This TCR was recovered from a woman in her forties or fifties in good health and CMV-seropositive.

The CDR3 sequence: CASSAGQGLRPLHF. CDR3 DNA sequence: TGTGCCAGCAGTGCCGGACAGGGGTTGAGGCCCCTCCACTTT. The V gene is TRBV6-1, the J gene TRBJ1-6; TRBD1 matches at 9 bases. This CDR3 has 14 residues. Per the germline V gene, CDR1 is MNHNS and CDR2 is SASEGT. V shed 4 bases, J shed 13 bases, and the junction held 8 bases outside the gene matches.